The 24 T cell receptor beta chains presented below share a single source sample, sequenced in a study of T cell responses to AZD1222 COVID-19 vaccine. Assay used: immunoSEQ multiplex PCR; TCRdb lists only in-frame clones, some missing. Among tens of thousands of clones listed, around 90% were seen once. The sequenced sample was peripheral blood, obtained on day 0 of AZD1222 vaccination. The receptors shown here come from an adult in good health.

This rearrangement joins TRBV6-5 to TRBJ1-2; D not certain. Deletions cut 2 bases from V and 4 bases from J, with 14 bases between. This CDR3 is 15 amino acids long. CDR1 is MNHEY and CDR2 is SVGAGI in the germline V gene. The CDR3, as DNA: TGTGCCAGCAGTTACGCAGCAGGTGGCTTCTATGGCTACACCTTC. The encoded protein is CASSYAAGGFYGYTF.

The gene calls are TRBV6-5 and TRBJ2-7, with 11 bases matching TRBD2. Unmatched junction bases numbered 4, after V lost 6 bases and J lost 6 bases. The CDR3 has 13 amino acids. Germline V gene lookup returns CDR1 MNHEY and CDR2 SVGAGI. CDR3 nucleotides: TGTGCCAGCAGGTCGACTAGCGGGATCGAGCAGTACTTC. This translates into CASRSTSGIEQYF.

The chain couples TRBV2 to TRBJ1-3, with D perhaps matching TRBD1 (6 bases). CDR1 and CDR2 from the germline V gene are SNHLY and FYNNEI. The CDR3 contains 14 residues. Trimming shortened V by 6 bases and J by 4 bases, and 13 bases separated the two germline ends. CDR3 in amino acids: CASSSGVEGNTIYF. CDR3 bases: TGTGCCAGCAGCTCAGGGGTTGAGGGAAACACCATATATTTT. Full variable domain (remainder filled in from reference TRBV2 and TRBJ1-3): EPEVTQTPSHQVTQMGQEVILRCVPISNHLYFYWYRQILGQKVEFLVSFYNNEISEKSEIFDDQFSVERPDGSNFTLKIRSTKLEDSAMYFCASSSGVEGNTIYFGEGSWLTVV.

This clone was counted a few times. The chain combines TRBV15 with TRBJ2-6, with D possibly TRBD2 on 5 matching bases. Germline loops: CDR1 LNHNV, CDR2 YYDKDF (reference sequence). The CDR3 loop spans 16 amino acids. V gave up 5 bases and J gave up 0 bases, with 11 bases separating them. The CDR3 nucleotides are TGTGCCACCAGCCTCCGGGATTACTCTGGGGCCAACGTCCTGACTTTC. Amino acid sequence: CATSLRDYSGANVLTF. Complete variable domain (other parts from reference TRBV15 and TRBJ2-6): DAMVIQNPRYQVTQFGKPVTLSCSQTLNHNVMYWYQQKSSQAPKLLFHYYDKDFNNEADTPDNFQSRRPNTSFCFLDIRSPGLGDTAMYLCATSLRDYSGANVLTFGAGSRLTVL.

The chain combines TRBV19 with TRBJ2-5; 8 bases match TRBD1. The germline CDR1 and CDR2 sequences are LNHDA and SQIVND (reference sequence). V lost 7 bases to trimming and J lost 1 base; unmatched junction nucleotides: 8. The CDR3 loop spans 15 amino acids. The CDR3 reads CASTPDRDLQETQYF. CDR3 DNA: TGTGCCAGTACCCCGGACAGGGACCTCCAAGAGACCCAGTACTTC.

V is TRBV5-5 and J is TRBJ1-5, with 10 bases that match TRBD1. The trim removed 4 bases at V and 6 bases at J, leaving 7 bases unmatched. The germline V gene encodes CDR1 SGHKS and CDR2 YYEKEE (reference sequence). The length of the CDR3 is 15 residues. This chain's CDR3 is CASSGTGDRGQPQHF. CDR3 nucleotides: TGTGCCAGCAGCGGGACAGGGGACAGGGGTCAGCCCCAGCATTTT.

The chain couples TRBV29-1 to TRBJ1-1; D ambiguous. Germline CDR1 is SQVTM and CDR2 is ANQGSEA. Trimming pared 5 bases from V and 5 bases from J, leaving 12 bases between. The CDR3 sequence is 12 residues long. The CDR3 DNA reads TGCAGCGTTTCCCAAGAAGGGACTGAAGCTTTCTTT. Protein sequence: CSVSQEGTEAFF.

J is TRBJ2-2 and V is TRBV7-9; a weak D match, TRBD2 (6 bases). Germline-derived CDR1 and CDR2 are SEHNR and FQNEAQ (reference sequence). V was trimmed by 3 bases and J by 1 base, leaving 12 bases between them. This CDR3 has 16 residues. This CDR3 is CASSFPQGLNTGELFF. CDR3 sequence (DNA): TGTGCCAGCAGCTTTCCCCAGGGACTGAACACCGGGGAGCTGTTTTTT.

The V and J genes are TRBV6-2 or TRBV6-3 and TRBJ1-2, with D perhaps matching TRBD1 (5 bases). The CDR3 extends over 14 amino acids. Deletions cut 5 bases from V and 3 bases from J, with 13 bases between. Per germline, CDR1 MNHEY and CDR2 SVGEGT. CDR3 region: CASSRVGGDYGYTF. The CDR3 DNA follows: TGTGCCAGCAGTCGGGTAGGAGGGGACTATGGCTACACCTTC.

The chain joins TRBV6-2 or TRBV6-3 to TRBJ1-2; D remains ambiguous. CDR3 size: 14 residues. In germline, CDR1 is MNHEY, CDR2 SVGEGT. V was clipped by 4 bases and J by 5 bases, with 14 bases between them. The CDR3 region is CASSFRLSNYGYTF. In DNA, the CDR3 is TGTGCCAGCAGTTTTAGGCTCAGCAATTATGGCTACACCTTC.

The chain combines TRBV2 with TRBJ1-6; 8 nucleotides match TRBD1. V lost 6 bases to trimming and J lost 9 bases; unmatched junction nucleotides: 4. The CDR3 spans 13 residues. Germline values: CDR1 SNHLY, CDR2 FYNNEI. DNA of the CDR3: TGTGCCAGCAGACAGGGGGAGATTTCACCCCTCCACTTT. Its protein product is CASRQGEISPLHF.

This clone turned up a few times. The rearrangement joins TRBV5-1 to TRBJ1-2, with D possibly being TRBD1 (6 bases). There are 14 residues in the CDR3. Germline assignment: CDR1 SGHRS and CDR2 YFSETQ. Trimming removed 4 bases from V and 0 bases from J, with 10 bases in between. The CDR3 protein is CASSPDRPNYGYTF. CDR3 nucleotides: TGCGCCAGCAGCCCGGACAGACCTAACTATGGCTACACCTTC.

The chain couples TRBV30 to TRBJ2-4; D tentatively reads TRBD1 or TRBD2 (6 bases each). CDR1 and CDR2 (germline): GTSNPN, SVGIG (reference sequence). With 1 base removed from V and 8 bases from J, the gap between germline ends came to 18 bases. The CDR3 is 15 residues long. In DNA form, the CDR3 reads TGTGCCTGGAGTGGTTCGCCCAGTGGGGGGCACATTCAGTACTTC. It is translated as CAWSGSPSGGHIQYF.

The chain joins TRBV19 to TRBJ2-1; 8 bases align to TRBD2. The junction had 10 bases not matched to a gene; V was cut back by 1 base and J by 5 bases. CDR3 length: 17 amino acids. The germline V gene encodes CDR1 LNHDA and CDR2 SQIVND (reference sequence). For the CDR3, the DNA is TGTGCCAGTAGTATAGGATCGCTACTAGCGGAAGACAATGAGCAGTTCTTC. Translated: CASSIGSLLAEDNEQFF.

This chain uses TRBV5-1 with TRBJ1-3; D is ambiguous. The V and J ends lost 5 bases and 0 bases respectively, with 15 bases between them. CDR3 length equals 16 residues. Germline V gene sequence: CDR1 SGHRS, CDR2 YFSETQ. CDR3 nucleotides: TGCGCCAGCAGTCCTGACGTCGCACTCTCTGGAAACACCATATATTTT. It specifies CASSPDVALSGNTIYF.

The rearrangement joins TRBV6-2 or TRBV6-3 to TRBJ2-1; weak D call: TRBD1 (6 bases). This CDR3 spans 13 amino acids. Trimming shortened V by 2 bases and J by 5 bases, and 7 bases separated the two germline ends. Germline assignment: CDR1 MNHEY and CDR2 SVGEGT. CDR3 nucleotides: TGTGCCAGCAGTTACCGGGACAACAATGAGCAGTTCTTC. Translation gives CASSYRDNNEQFF.

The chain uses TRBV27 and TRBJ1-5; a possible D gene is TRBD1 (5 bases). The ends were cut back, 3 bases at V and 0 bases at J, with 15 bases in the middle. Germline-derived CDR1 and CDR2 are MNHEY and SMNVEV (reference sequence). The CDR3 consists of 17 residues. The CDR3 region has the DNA TGTGCCAGCAGTTTGAGGGGTTGGGCAGATAGCAATCAGCCCCAGCATTTT. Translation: CASSLRGWADSNQPQHF.

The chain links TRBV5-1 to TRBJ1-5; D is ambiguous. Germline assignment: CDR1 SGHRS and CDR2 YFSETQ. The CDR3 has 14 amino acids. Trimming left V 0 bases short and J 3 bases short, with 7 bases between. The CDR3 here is CASSLGGYNQPQHF. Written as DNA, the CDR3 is TGCGCCAGCAGCTTGGGCGGTTACAATCAGCCCCAGCATTTT. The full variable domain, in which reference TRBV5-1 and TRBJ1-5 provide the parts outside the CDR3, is KAGVTQTPRYLIKTRGQQVTLSCSPISGHRSVSWYQQTPGQGLQFLFEYFSETQRNKGNFPGRFSGRQFSNSRSEMNVSTLELGDSALYLCASSLGGYNQPQHFGDGTRLSIL.

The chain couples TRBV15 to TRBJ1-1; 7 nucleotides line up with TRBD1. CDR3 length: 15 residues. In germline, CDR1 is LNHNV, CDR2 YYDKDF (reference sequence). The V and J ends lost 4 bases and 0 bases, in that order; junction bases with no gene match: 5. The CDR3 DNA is TGTGCCACCAGCACCATACAGGGGTTGAACACTGAAGCTTTCTTT. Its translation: CATSTIQGLNTEAFF.

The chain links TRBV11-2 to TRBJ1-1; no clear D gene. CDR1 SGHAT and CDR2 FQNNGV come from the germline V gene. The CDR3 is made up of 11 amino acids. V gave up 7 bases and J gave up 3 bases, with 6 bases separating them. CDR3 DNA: TGTGCCAGCACTACCTACACTGAAGCTTTCTTT. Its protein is CASTTYTEAFF.

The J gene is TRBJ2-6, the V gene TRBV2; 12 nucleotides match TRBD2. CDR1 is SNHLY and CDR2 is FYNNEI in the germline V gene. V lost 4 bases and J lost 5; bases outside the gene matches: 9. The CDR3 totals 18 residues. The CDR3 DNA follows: TGTGCCAGCAGTGCCCCTAGCGGGGGGGCCAGAAGGGCCAACGTCCTGACTTTC. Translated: CASSAPSGGARRANVLTF.

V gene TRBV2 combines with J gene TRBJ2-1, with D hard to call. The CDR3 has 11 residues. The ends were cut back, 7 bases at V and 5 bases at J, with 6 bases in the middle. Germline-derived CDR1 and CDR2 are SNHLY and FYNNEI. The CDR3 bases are TGTGCCAGCACTTACAACAATGAGCAGTTCTTC. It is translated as CASTYNNEQFF. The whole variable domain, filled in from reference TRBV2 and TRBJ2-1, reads EPEVTQTPSHQVTQMGQEVILRCVPISNHLYFYWYRQILGQKVEFLVSFYNNEISEKSEIFDDQFSVERPDGSNFTLKIRSTKLEDSAMYFCASTYNNEQFFGPGTRLTVL.

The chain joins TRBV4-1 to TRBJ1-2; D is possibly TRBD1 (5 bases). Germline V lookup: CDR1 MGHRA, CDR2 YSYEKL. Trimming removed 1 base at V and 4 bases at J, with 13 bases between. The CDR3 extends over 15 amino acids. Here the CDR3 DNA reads TGCGCCAGCAGCCAAGGCCCGACAGAGCCCTATGGCTACACCTTC. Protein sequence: CASSQGPTEPYGYTF.

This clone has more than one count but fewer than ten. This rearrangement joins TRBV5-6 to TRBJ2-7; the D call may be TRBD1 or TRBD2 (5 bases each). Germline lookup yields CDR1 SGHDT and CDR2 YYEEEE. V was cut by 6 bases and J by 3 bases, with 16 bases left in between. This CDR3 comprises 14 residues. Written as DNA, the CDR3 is TGTGCCAGCAACTTTATGGGACGGGTCTACGAGCAGTACTTC. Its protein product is CASNFMGRVYEQYF.